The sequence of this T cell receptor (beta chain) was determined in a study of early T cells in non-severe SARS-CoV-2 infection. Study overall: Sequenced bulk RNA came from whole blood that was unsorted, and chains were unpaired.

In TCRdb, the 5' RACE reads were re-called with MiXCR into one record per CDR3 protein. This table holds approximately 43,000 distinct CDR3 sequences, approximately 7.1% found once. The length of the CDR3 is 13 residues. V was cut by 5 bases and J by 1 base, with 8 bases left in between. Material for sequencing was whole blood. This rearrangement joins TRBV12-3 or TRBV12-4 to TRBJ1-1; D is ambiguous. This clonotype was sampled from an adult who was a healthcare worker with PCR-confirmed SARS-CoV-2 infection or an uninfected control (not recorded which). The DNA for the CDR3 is TGTGCCAGCAGTCCCTTGAGGAACACTGAAGCTTTCTTT. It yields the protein CASSPLRNTEAFF.